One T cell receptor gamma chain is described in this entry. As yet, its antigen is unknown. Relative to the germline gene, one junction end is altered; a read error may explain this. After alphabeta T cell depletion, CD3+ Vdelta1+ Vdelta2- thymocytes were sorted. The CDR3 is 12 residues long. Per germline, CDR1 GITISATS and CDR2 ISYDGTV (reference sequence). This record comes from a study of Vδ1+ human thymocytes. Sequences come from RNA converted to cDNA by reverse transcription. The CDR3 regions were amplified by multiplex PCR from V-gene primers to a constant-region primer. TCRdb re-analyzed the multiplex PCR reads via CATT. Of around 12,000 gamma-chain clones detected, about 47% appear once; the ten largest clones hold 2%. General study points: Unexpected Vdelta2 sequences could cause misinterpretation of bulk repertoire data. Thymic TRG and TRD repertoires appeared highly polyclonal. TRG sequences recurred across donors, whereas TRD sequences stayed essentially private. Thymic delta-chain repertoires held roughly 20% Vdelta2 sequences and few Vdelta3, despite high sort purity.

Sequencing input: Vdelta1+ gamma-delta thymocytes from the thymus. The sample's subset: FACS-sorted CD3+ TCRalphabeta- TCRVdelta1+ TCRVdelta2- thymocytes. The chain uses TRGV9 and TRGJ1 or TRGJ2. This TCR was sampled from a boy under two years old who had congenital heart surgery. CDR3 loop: CALWEACYKKLF. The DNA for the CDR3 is TGTGCCCTGTGGGAGGCGTGTTATAAGAAACTCTTT.